One sample yielded the 30 T cell receptor beta chains listed below, sequenced in a study of blood T cell repertoires in COVID-19. Sequencing used immunoSEQ multiplex PCR; TCRdb keeps in-frame clones, though not all of them. This repertoire shows around 300,000 clones, approximately 89% found once; its top ten account for more than 1.5%. Sequences were obtained from PBMCs or T cells enriched from blood (not recorded which). The receptors originated from a woman aged 60-75 years who had recovered from COVID-19.

The rearrangement joins TRBV5-6 to TRBJ1-1; D remains ambiguous. This CDR3 has 15 residues. The V gene lost 4 bases and the J gene lost 1 base, with 14 bases spanning the gap. The germline V gene has CDR1 SGHDT and CDR2 YYEEEE. CDR3 sequence reads: CASSRVAVRNTEAFF. The CDR3, as DNA: TGTGCCAGCAGCCGGGTGGCAGTTAGGAACACTGAAGCTTTCTTT.

The chain uses TRBV28 and TRBJ1-2; TRBD1 matches at 9 bases. CDR1 and CDR2 from the germline V gene are MDHEN and SYDVKM. With V trimmed by 10 bases and J by 4 bases, 7 bases remained unmatched. The CDR3 is made up of 13 amino acids. The CDR3 sequence is CAIATGGGYGYTF. DNA for the CDR3: TGTGCCATCGCGACAGGGGGTGGCTATGGCTACACCTTC.

V and J are TRBV7-8 and TRBJ2-7; 11 bases map to TRBD1. From germline, CDR1 is SGHVS and CDR2 FQNEAQ. Trimming at V came to 5 bases and at J to 5 bases, leaving 11 bases not matched to a gene. This CDR3 region has 16 residues. The DNA of the CDR3 is TGTGCCAGCAGCGCCCTCCGGACAGGGGGCTACGACGAGCAGTACTTC. It is translated as CASSALRTGGYDEQYF.

J is TRBJ2-2 and V is TRBV28, with D tentatively TRBD2 (5 bases). The CDR3 extends over 14 amino acids. Germline V gene data show CDR1 as MDHEN and CDR2 as SYDVKM. Trimming cost V 3 bases and J 4 bases, with 9 bases left between them. The CDR3 protein is CASSFGGSTGELFF. CDR3 DNA sequence: TGTGCCAGCAGTTTCGGAGGTTCCACCGGGGAGCTGTTTTTT. Combining the CDR3 with reference TRBV28 and TRBJ2-2 gives the whole variable domain DVKVTQSSRYLVKRTGEKVFLECVQDMDHENMFWYRQDPGLGLRLIYFSYDVKMKEKGDIPEGYSVSREKKERFSLILESASTNQTSMYLCASSFGGSTGELFFGEGSRLTVL.

The gene calls are TRBV18 and TRBJ1-3; D is unresolved. This CDR3 is 16 amino acids long. Germline CDR1 is KGHSH and CDR2 is LQKENI. V lost 0 bases, J lost 0 bases, and 9 bases lay in between. In nucleotides, the CDR3 is TGTGCCAGCTCACCACCCCCGGCGGGCTCTGGAAACACCATATATTTT. It codes for CASSPPPAGSGNTIYF. The full variable domain, its missing parts supplied by reference TRBV18 and TRBJ1-3, is NAGVMQNPRHLVRRRGQEARLRCSPMKGHSHVYWYRQLPEEGLKFMVYLQKENIIDESGMPKERFSAEFPKEGPSILRIQQVVRGDSAAYFCASSPPPAGSGNTIYFGEGSWLTVV.

This chain connects TRBV6-6 to TRBJ2-3, with a weak D call TRBD2 (5 bases). The germline V gene has CDR1 MNHNY and CDR2 SVGAGI (reference sequence). The CDR3 is made up of 16 amino acids. V lost 5 bases to trimming and J lost 0 bases, with 15 bases between them. As DNA, the CDR3 is TGTGCCAGCAGTCTAAAGCGGCGCTCTAGCACAGATACGCAGTATTTT. The encoded protein is CASSLKRRSSTDTQYF.

The chain carries TRBV11-3 and TRBJ2-7, with D hard to call. Germline-derived CDR1 and CDR2 are SGHNT and YENEEA. V lost 1 base, J lost 3 bases, and 7 bases lay in between. The CDR3 extends over 13 amino acids. CDR3 nucleotides: TGTGCCAGCAGCTTAGCCGGTCTCTACGAGCAGTACTTC. It encodes CASSLAGLYEQYF.

The rearrangement joins TRBV28 to TRBJ2-4; TRBD1 agrees at 9 bases. The CDR3 runs 21 residues. From germline, CDR1 is MDHEN and CDR2 SYDVKM. V trimming: 1 base; J trimming: 1 base; junction bases outside the gene matches: 17. CDR3 sequence reads: CASSLLPIGTGFLEAKNIQYF. CDR3 coding DNA: TGTGCCAGCAGTTTATTACCGATCGGGACAGGGTTTCTGGAGGCCAAAAACATTCAGTACTTC.

The V and J genes are TRBV24-1 and TRBJ2-7, with 10 bases that match TRBD1. Germline V lookup: CDR1 KGHDR, CDR2 SFDVKD. This CDR3 contains 15 residues. Unmatched junction bases numbered 4, after V lost 3 bases and J lost 3 bases. Here the CDR3 reads CATSDPRTGGYEQYF. In DNA form, the CDR3 reads TGTGCCACCAGTGATCCCCGGACAGGGGGCTACGAGCAGTACTTC.

The rearrangement links TRBV21-1 to TRBJ2-5; the table's D call TRBD2 went unverified against the DNA. TRBV21-1 is reported as a pseudogene. The CDR3 spans 16 residues. CDR3: CASSKKAGEVRETQYF. CDR3 coding DNA: TGTGCCAGCAGCAAAAAAGCGGGAGAAGTCCGTGAGACCCAGTACTTC.

Of note for this clone: One end of the junction varies from germline; a read error may be responsible. V and J are TRBV7-7 and TRBJ2-7; 7 nucleotides line up with TRBD2. This CDR3 is built from 15 residues. Germline V gives CDR1 SSHAT, CDR2 FNYEAQ (reference sequence). Written as DNA, the CDR3 is TGTGCTAGCAGCCCCGGGGGGTCGGAACTAAGTGAGCAGTACTTC. Translating gives CASSPGGSELSEQYF.

This chain joins TRBV7-3 and TRBJ2-7, with 7 bases matching TRBD2. CDR1 is SGHTA, CDR2 FQGTGA, per germline. The CDR3 totals 14 residues. The J segment lost 4 bases and the V segment lost 5 bases, leaving 8 bases of the junction unmatched. The CDR3 spells CASSQNGGRYEQYF. The CDR3 DNA reads as TGTGCCAGCAGCCAAAACGGGGGGAGGTACGAGCAGTACTTC.

The V gene is TRBV24-1, the J gene TRBJ1-5, with a tentative D call TRBD1 (6 bases). The V end was cut by 4 bases, the J end by 8 bases, with 14 bases between. The germline gives CDR1 KGHDR, CDR2 SFDVKD. CDR3 length equals 14 residues. Here the CDR3 reads CATSEQGFLKPQHF. The CDR3 DNA is TGTGCCACCAGTGAACAGGGCTTTCTTAAGCCCCAGCATTTT.

V gene TRBV5-1 combines with J gene TRBJ2-5; D is possibly TRBD2 (5 bases). Trimming pared 2 bases from V and 2 bases from J, leaving 10 bases between. CDR1 is SGHRS and CDR2 is YFSETQ in the germline V gene. The CDR3 is 14 residues long. The CDR3 DNA reads TGCGCCAGCAGCTTATGGACGGGGCAAGAGACCCAGTACTTC. Its protein product is CASSLWTGQETQYF.

The chain's CDR3 is CASNGQGAYNEQFF. DNA of the CDR3: TGTGCCAGCAATGGACAGGGGGCATACAATGAGCAGTTCTTC. The rearrangement uses TRBV2 and TRBJ2-1; 11 bases agree with TRBD1. This CDR3 comprises 14 residues. The V gene's germline CDR1 is SNHLY and CDR2 FYNNEI. V was clipped by 7 bases and J by 4 bases; unmatched bases: 3.

The rearrangement joins TRBV27 to TRBJ1-2, with D possibly being TRBD1 (6 bases). Germline V gene lookup returns CDR1 MNHEY and CDR2 SMNVEV (reference sequence). V was shortened by 8 bases and J by 1 base, with 11 bases between the two germline ends. This CDR3 is 13 amino acids long. DNA for the CDR3: TGTGCCAGCCGGGACACACTTAACTATGGCTACACCTTC. Translation gives CASRDTLNYGYTF.

The chain joins TRBV30 to TRBJ2-2; TRBD1 might be the D (6 bases). The CDR3 is 13 residues long. Germline V gene data show CDR1 as GTSNPN and CDR2 as SVGIG (reference sequence). The V end lost 2 bases, the J end lost 6 bases, and 10 bases lay between the germline ends. The CDR3 reads CAWSYRDSGELFF. The CDR3 DNA reads as TGTGCCTGGAGTTACAGGGATTCCGGGGAGCTGTTTTTT.

The V gene is TRBV7-8, the J gene TRBJ2-3; 8 positions match TRBD1. CDR1 and CDR2 (germline): SGHVS, FQNEAQ. The CDR3 loop spans 15 amino acids. V shed 1 base and J 3 bases; nucleotides not matched to a gene: 3. CDR3 amino acids: CASSLGTGLTDTQYF. The CDR3 bases are TGTGCCAGCAGCTTAGGGACAGGGTTGACAGATACGCAGTATTTT.

The genes are TRBV6-5 and TRBJ1-5; D not resolved. Trimming cost V 8 bases and J 3 bases, with 11 bases left between them. The CDR3 is 13 residues long. Germline V CDR1 and CDR2: MNHEY, SVGAGI. The CDR3 region is CASGEMYNQPQHF. The CDR3 bases are TGTGCCAGCGGGGAGATGTACAATCAGCCCCAGCATTTT.

The gene calls are TRBV5-1 and TRBJ1-1; possible D gene TRBD1, 6 bases. V was trimmed by 4 bases and J by 5 bases, leaving 15 bases between them. The length of the CDR3 is 14 residues. From germline, CDR1 is SGHRS and CDR2 YFSETQ. The CDR3 here is CASSPTRGGTEAFF. CDR3 bases: TGCGCCAGCAGCCCGACCAGGGGTGGAACTGAAGCTTTCTTT.

CDR3 in DNA: TGTGCCAGCAAGAGGGGCCCACAGGGGCCGGGAAACACCATATATTTT. Amino acid sequence: CASKRGPQGPGNTIYF. V gene TRBV7-8 combines with J gene TRBJ1-3, with TRBD1 identical over 7 bases. V gave up 7 bases and J gave up 4 bases; unmatched junction bases: 13. The CDR3 has 16 residues. Germline CDR1 is SGHVS and CDR2 is FQNEAQ.

The rearrangement uses TRBV24-1 and TRBJ2-7, with D unresolved. CDR1 and CDR2 (germline): KGHDR, SFDVKD. CDR3 size: 14 residues. V was trimmed by 5 bases and J by 2 bases, leaving 12 bases between them. CDR3 DNA: TGTGCCACCAGTGGAACCGGTCTTCCCTACGAGCAGTACTTC. Translation gives CATSGTGLPYEQYF.

This sequence joins TRBV6-2 or TRBV6-3 and TRBJ2-5; 11 bases align to TRBD2. V gave up 6 bases and J gave up 5 bases; unmatched junction bases: 11. This CDR3 spans 16 amino acids. Germline CDR1 and CDR2: MNHEY and SVGEGT. The CDR3 sequence is CASSETLAGGLETQYF. The CDR3 DNA follows: TGTGCCAGCAGCGAGACCTTAGCGGGGGGGCTGGAGACCCAGTACTTC.

The J gene is TRBJ2-3, the V gene TRBV5-1; 14 positions match TRBD2. With V trimmed by 0 bases and J by 4 bases, 4 bases remained unmatched. The CDR3 runs 17 residues. The germline V gene has CDR1 SGHRS and CDR2 YFSETQ. CDR3 protein: CASSLEPGLAGADTQYF. In nucleotides, the CDR3 is TGCGCCAGCAGCTTGGAACCGGGACTAGCGGGGGCAGATACGCAGTATTTT.

The chain carries TRBV7-9 and TRBJ2-2, with D possibly TRBD2 on 5 matching bases. V was pared by 5 bases and J by 0 bases, with 13 bases between. Germline V CDR1 and CDR2: SEHNR, FQNEAQ (reference sequence). This CDR3 spans 16 amino acids. This chain's CDR3 is CASSAREGPNTGELFF. CDR3 DNA: TGTGCCAGCAGCGCCCGAGAGGGCCCGAACACCGGGGAGCTGTTTTTT.

The V call is TRBV29-1, the J call TRBJ1-4; no clear D gene. Germline V lookup: CDR1 SQVTM, CDR2 ANQGSEA. Trimming stripped 4 bases from V and 7 bases from J, with 13 bases between. CDR3 length: 13 amino acids. The CDR3: CSVVEGVGEKLFF. The CDR3 DNA follows: TGCAGCGTTGTGGAGGGCGTTGGTGAAAAACTGTTTTTT.

The chain has TRBV2 and TRBJ2-7; 7 bases map to TRBD2. The germline V gene has CDR1 SNHLY and CDR2 FYNNEI. This CDR3 comprises 13 residues. The V gene end was trimmed by 7 bases and the J gene end by 7 bases; junction bases not matched to a gene: 10. CDR3 amino acids: CASNPWEGWEQYF. CDR3 DNA sequence: TGTGCCAGCAATCCCTGGGAGGGTTGGGAGCAGTACTTC.

This clone was counted only a few times. The chain has TRBV14 and TRBJ2-1; TRBD1 is a possible D gene (7 bases). Trimming shortened V by 4 bases and J by 7 bases, and 17 bases separated the two germline ends. This CDR3 spans 15 amino acids. Germline CDR1 is SGHDN and CDR2 is FVKESK. In nucleotides, the CDR3 is TGTGCCAGCAGCCGCCGGTGGTCAGGGGGGAATGAGCAGTTCTTC. This sequence encodes CASSRRWSGGNEQFF.

The chain employs TRBV19 and TRBJ1-5; a weak D match, TRBD1 (6 bases). Per germline, CDR1 LNHDA and CDR2 SQIVND (reference sequence). The CDR3 is 13 amino acids. V lost 9 bases to trimming and J lost 6 bases, with 15 bases between them. The CDR3, as DNA: TGTGCCAGCTCCTGGGGAGGGGGTCAGCCCCAGCATTTT. This encodes CASSWGGGQPQHF.

The chain is built from TRBV5-4 and TRBJ2-5; 9 nucleotides align to TRBD1. CDR1 and CDR2 (germline): SGHNT, YYREEE (reference sequence). V trimming: 7 bases; J trimming: 6 bases; junction bases outside the gene matches: 7. CDR3 size: 13 residues. The CDR3 is CASLGQGSKTQYF. CDR3 sequence (DNA): TGTGCCAGCCTAGGACAGGGGTCTAAGACCCAGTACTTC.